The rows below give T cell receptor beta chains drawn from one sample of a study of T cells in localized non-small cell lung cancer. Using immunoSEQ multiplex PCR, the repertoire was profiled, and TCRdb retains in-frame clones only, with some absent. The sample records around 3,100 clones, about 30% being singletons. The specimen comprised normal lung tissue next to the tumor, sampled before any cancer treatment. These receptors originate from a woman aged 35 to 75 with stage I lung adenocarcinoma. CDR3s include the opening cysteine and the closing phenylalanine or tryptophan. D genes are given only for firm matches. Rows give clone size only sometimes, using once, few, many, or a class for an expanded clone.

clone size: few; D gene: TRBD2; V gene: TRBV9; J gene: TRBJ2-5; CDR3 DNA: TGTGCCAGCAGCGCCGGACTAGCGGGGACGTTTTTGCAAGAGACCCAGTACTTC; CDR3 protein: CASSAGLAGTFLQETQYF
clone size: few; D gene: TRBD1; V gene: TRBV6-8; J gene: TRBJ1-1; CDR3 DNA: TGTGCCAGCAGTTACCCTAGGGGGCCTCAGAACACTGAAGCTTTCTTT; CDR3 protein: CASSYPRGPQNTEAFF
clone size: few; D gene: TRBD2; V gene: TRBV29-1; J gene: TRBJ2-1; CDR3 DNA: TGCAGCGTTGACGAGACTAGCGGGAGTTACAATGAGCAGTTCTTC; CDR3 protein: CSVDETSGSYNEQFF
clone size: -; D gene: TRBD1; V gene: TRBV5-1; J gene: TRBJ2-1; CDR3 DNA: TGCGCCAGCAGCCAGGGGGCGTATAGCAATGAGCAGTTCTTC; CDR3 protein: CASSQGAYSNEQFF
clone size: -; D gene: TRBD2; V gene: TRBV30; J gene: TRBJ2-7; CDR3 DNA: TGTGCCTGGAGTCGGGCGGGAGATCTCTCCTACGAGCAGTACTTC; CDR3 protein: CAWSRAGDLSYEQYF
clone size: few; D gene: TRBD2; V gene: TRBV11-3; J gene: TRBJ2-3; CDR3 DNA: TGTGCCAGCAGCTCCTCGACTAGCGGGCGATCTACGCAGTATTTT; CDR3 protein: CASSSSTSGRSTQYF
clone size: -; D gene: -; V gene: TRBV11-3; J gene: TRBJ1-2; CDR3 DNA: TGTGCCAGCAGCCCAACAGCGGCGGCTAACTATGGCTACACCTTC; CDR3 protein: CASSPTAAANYGYTF
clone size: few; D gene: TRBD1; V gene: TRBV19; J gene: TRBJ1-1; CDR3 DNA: TGTGCCACCAAGACAGGGTTCACTGAAGCTTTCTTT; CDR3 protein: CATKTGFTEAFF
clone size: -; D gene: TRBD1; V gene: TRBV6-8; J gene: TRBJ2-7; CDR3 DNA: TGTGCCAGCAGTGTCTCCGGGACAGGAATCTACGAGCAGTACTTC; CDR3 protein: CASSVSGTGIYEQYF
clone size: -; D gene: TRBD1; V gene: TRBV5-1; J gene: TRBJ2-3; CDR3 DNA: TGCGCCAGCAGCTTGATCTCCGGGACAGTGGTATCTAGCACAGATACGCAGTATTTT; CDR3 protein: CASSLISGTVVSSTDTQYF
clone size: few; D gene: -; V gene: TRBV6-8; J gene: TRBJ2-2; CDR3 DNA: TGTGCCAGCAGTGACCAGGACAGCACCGGGGAGCTGTTTTTT; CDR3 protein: CASSDQDSTGELFF
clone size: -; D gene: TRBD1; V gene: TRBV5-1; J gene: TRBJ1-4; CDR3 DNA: TGCGCCAGCAGCCTAGGACAGGGTAATGAAAAACTGTTTTTT; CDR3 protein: CASSLGQGNEKLFF
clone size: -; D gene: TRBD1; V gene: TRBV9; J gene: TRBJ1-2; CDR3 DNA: TGTGCCAGCAGCCTGGGACAGGGGAACTATGGCTACACCTTC; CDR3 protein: CASSLGQGNYGYTF
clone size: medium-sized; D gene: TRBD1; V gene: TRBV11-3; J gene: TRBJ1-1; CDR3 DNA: TGTGCCAGCAGCTCGACAGGGGGAAGGGACGAAGCTTTCTTT; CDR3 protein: CASSSTGGRDEAFF
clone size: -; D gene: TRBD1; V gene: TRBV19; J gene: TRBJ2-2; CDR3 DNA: TGTGCCAGTAGCAGGACAGGGGACACCGGGGAGCTGTTTTTT; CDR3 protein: CASSRTGDTGELFF
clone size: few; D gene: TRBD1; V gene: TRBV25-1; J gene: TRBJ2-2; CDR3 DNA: TGTGCCAGCAAGACAGGGGTGGCCGGGGAGCTGTTTTTT; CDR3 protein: CASKTGVAGELFF
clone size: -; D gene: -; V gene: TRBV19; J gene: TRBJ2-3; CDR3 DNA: TGTGCCAGTAGTATAGCTAAAGGGGCTGGCACCGGTTTCACAGATACGCAGTATTTT; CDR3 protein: CASSIAKGAGTGFTDTQYF
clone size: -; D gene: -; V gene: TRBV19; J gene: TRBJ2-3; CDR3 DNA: TGTGCCAGTAAAAACACAGATACGCAGTATTTT; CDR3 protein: CASKNTDTQYF
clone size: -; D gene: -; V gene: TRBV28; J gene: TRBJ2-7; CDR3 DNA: TGTGCCAGCAGTTTTACCGACGCCTACGAGCAGTACTTC; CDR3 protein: CASSFTDAYEQYF
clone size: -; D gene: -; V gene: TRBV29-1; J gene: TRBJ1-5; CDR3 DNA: TGCAGCGTTGTCGTGGGGGCGGAGGATCAGCCCCAGCATTTT; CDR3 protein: CSVVVGAEDQPQHF
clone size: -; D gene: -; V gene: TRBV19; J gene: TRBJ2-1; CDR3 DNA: TGTGCCAGTAGTGCCTATGCGAGTTTGGACAGCTCCTACAATGAGCAGTTCTTC; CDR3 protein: CASSAYASLDSSYNEQFF
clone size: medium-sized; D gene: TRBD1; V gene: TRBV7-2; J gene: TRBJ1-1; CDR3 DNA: TGTGCCAGCAGCTGGAGCCGGGACAGGGCAGCTTTCTTT; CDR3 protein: CASSWSRDRAAFF
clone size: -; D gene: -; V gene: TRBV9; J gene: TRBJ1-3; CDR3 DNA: TGTGCCAGCAGCCAAACAGGGTTGAGTGGAAACACCATATATTTT; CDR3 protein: CASSQTGLSGNTIYF
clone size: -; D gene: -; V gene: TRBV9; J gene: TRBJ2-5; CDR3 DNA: TGTGCCAGCAGTGTAGGGTTCGGGGCTAACCAAGAGACCCAGTACTTC; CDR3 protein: CASSVGFGANQETQYF
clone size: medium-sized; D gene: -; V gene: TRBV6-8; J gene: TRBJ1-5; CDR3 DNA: TGTGCCAGCAGTTATGCTGGTGGCAATCAGCCCCAGCATTTT; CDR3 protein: CASSYAGGNQPQHF
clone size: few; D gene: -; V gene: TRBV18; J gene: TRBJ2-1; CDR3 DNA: TGTGCCAGCTCACCGTTCCCGACCCGGGGCGATGAGCAGTTCTTC; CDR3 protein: CASSPFPTRGDEQFF
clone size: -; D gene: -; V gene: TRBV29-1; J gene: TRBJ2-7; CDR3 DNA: TGCAGCGTGGATACAGGGAATCTACCGGTCGAGCAGTACTTC; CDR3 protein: CSVDTGNLPVEQYF